This paragraph reports one T cell receptor beta chain. Its antigen remains unidentified. Nothing much larger sits one base from this clone, and base qualities are not available. These data belong to a study of cytomegalovirus exposure and HLA in healthy donors listed by TCRdb under 2017. Regarding the study in general: According to an earlier analysis of a few hundred of the donors, roughly 180 million T cells yielded 117 million unique TCR beta sequences and roughly 280 Gb of sequence data. About 330 gigabases of sequencing data and around 85 million unique TCR sequences made up an early release that covered under 750 HLA-typed donors. The genetic ancestry cluster associated with self-reported Caucasian donors included around 76% of the 300 to 400 genotyped donors. The study was designed to test whether signatures of past pathogen exposure could be identified by cataloging public T cell receptors. The study used immunosequencing to profile the T cell repertoires of more than 650 subjects and linked those repertoires to cytomegalovirus serostatus. A separate validation cohort of about 110 different subjects was used in addition to the approximately 610-subject first cohort. To predict cytomegalovirus infection status, the study brought together high-throughput TCR immunosequencing, statistical association of individual TCRs with disease status, and machine learning. In a later analysis, previously published TCR beta repertoires from more than 500 donors were re-analyzed and high-resolution HLA genotyping was added so that TCR occurrence patterns could be studied. The later analysis used no new phenotypic data to find candidate immune exposures, relying instead on TCR beta sequences and their occurrence across donors. An earlier analysis of fewer than 750 of the donors used high-throughput TCR beta sequencing to judge whether each TCR beta V gene segment behaved as functional or pseudogenic. Donor age, sex, ethnicity and CMV serostatus were compiled alongside the repertoire data. In a later genetic analysis, genome-wide SNP genotypes for about three fifths of the 666 donors were used, and that subset was treated as a discovery cohort. Every repertoire in the discovery cohort had been generated on one and the same sequencing platform. Class I and class II HLA loci were covered by the typing at four-digit resolution. The number of typed donors differed by locus: about 620-640 for A, B, C, DRB1 and DQB1; some 540 for DQA1; roughly 600 for DPA1; and about 470 for DPB1. Roughly five DR-DQ haplotypes were handled as single units for association and clustering, since linkage in the cohort was strong. Among some 410 genotyped donors of the cohort, an average of approximately 250,000 unique TCR beta nucleotide sequences were sequenced per donor, about a sixth of them non-productive. Overall results and qualifications from the work: A later analysis found that TCR association rates varied across HLA loci, with DRB1 alleles showing the most associated TCRs and HLA-C alleles the fewest. The only immune exposure information available for the cohort was CMV serostatus. In a later analysis, several top co-occurrence clusters were reported to appear linked to parvovirus B19, influenza, CMV and Epstein-Barr virus. When HLA alleles, especially DR and DQ, strongly co-occurred, attributing TCR associations to individual alleles was difficult. Because the 87-base-pair reads could not distinguish some IMGT-functional V segments, including TRBV6-2 and TRBV6-3, those segments were excluded. Most TCR sequences were observed very rarely across donors, whereas some public TCRs were present in many individuals. According to a later genetic analysis, donors in an Asian-associated ancestry cluster had fewer N-insertions in productive TCRs than the approximately 650-donor mean. The earlier analysis of approximately 560 of the donors excluded about 16 rarely observed V segments, including chromosome 9 orphons, because counts were too low. A cluster of highly shared sequence variants was judged likely to represent a technical artifact of the sequencing pipeline. Because some donors lacked HLA typing at each locus, the association tests relied only on the typed subset. In this cohort, only TCR beta chains were sequenced, and detectable features were limited by the absence of alpha or paired-chain data. In a later genetic analysis, a missense DCLRE1C variant was associated with V-gene and J-gene trimming of TCR beta chains, and the association was replicated in an independent cohort. A further reported finding was that TCR beta sequences accurately predicted the HLA-A and HLA-B alleles for most subjects in the first cohort. In the study, approximately 160 TCR beta chains were listed as associated with cytomegalovirus. Linkage disequilibrium might explain the correlated functional status among segregating V segments, but an unknown experimental factor could not be excluded. In a later analysis, about 16,000 TCR beta sequences were associated with specific HLA alleles at a false discovery rate of 0.05. Roughly uniform sequencing depth across donors was assumed in presence/absence analyses, although this assumption may not hold. A later analysis found that HLA-associated TCR beta chains were more clonally expanded and had lower generation probabilities than equally common non-associated chains. An earlier analysis of approximately 500 of the donors showed that most TCR beta V segments appeared in productive rearrangements either about 87% or about 30% of the time, which broadly matched IMGT annotations. Most CMV-associated TCR beta chains appeared to be HLA-restricted in a later analysis, and the HLA associations seemed to be driven largely by CMV exposure. The authors suggested that the approach could potentially be extended to other disease states and immunological phenotypes. In both the original and validation cohorts, the classifier was reported to diagnose cytomegalovirus status with high specificity and sensitivity. In vitro tests confirmed that a few of the cytomegalovirus-associated TCR beta chains recognize cytomegalovirus antigens.

Library construction relied on the immunoSEQ multiplex PCR assay. A mixture of 60 forward primers for TCR Vbeta segments and 13 reverse primers for TCR Jbeta segments was used in the multiplex PCR. The CDR3 region of rearranged TCR beta genes was amplified from genomic DNA by a multiplex PCR assay. On the Illumina HiSeq System, the amplified TCR beta libraries were sequenced as 87-base-pair reads. In the original analysis: A later analysis tallied 75 million to 95 million unique TCR beta chains across the 610 or so repertoires, and approximately 12 million of those chains were shared by two or more donors. Raw reads were error-corrected and collapsed into unique sequences with a nearest-neighbor algorithm that merged closely related sequences to remove PCR and sequencing errors. V, D and J gene segments were assigned by aligning CDR3 sequences to IMGT reference sequences. For a sequence to be retained, a match of at least six nucleotides to both a V gene segment and a J gene segment was required. A rearrangement was called productive if the CDR3 had no stop codons and remained in frame with V and J, and every other rearrangement was called non-productive. CDR3 was defined according to IMGT convention as the region running from the second conserved V-encoded cysteine to the conserved J-encoded phenylalanine. In an earlier analysis of roughly 610 of the donors, sequences lacking an unambiguous match to a single V gene segment were excluded. An earlier analysis of 587 of the donors called V segments functional above 56.7% productive rearrangements and segregating when the between-donor standard deviation exceeded 5%. A statistical classification framework was built to diagnose cytomegalovirus status from the catalog of TCR beta chain sequences. In a later analysis, TCR nucleotide sequences were compared against IMGT/GENE-DB human TR gene sequences so that V and J genes could be assigned. A later analysis assigned CDR3 sequences and most-parsimonious VDJ recombination scenarios with the TCRdist pipeline. A later analysis defined each TCR beta chain by its CDR3 amino acid sequence plus V-gene family, and excluded reads lacking a unique V-gene family. As a way to deal with suspected cross-contamination and a sequencing artifact, a later analysis dropped nearly 600 nucleotide sequences that were highly shared and had low generation probability. For each public chain, a later analysis derived a clonal expansion index from normalized ranks of inferred template counts within each repertoire. Generation probabilities in a later analysis came from a VDJ recombination model fitted to out-of-frame rearrangements, and those results were checked against IGoR. In a later analysis, hypergeometric tests were used to score TCR-TCR, TCR-HLA and TCR-CMV co-occurrence, with a repertoire-size bias correction applied to TCR pairs. False discovery rates were estimated in a later analysis by permuting HLA or CMV assignments 20 times. In a later analysis, co-occurring TCRs were grouped using DBSCAN, with TCRdist sequence similarity added in when clustering inside HLA-allele-positive subsets. For co-occurrence clustering, repertoires with fewer than 30,000 or more than 120,000 public chains were excluded, along with 4 to 6 repertoires with anomalous nucleotide sharing. TCRdb took this table from immuneACCESS and kept in-frame rearrangements with V and J called. Such tables lack part of the clones; where checked against another copy, unresolved V genes explain under half of the gap, and the rest is unexplained. V and J calls plus clone size are reproduced from that table; the DNA served to infer D and trimming. Present in this sample are some 150,000 clones, about four fifths of which were seen just once. Jointly, the top ten make up approximately 7% of the sample.

The cohort consisted of 670 or so healthy bone marrow donors. At the time of sampling, every cohort member was nominally healthy, though immune exposures that went unrecorded were likely present. The donor was CMV seropositive and was included in the group of 300 or so seropositive cohort members. Each donor provided a peripheral blood sample, and peripheral blood mononuclear cells were used for TCR beta sequencing. Genomic DNA extraction from the blood cell samples was performed with the Qiagen DNeasy Blood Extraction Kit. V sheds 3 bases and J sheds 7 bases, leaving 13 bases between their ends. The CDR3 contains 13 residues, cysteine and phenylalanine counted. Only CDR3 DNA is held: 39 bases, read in frame from base 1. The germline V gene (reference sequence) sets CDR1 to MNHNY and CDR2 to SVGAGI.

This chain is built from TRBV6-6 and TRBJ2-7; the D gene is possibly TRBD2, with 5 bases matching. The sequenced material came from PBMCs. The TCR sequence derives from a young woman in good health and CMV-seropositive. The CDR3 protein: CASSYSGLGEQYF. The DNA sequence reads TGTGCCAGCAGTTATTCGGGGTTAGGGGAGCAGTACTTC.